This entry lists 5 T cell receptor beta chains sequenced from one sample in a study of T cells after yellow fever vaccination. TCRdb independently ran MiXCR on the 5' RACE reads; one entry per CDR3 protein. The sample lists roughly 330,000 distinct CDR3 sequences; about 6.9% were seen once. Sequencing was performed on PBMCs, taken around 45 days after the first yellow fever vaccination. The receptors stem from a man younger than 30 who received the YFV17D yellow fever vaccine.

This clonotype occurred many times. The chain recombines TRBV20-1 with TRBJ2-7; maybe TRBD1 (6 bases). Germline V gene data show CDR1 as DFQATT and CDR2 as SNEGSKA (reference sequence). Trimming took off 5 bases at V and 6 bases at J, with 17 bases between the two ends. The CDR3 has 13 residues. The CDR3 region is CSAELTGLREQYF. DNA for the CDR3: TGCAGTGCTGAGCTTACAGGGTTGCGCGAGCAGTACTTC.

This clonotype came up many times. The rearrangement links TRBV27 to TRBJ2-1, with D unclear. In germline, CDR1 is MNHEY, CDR2 SMNVEV (reference sequence). V was pared by 5 bases and J by 9 bases, with 20 bases between. The CDR3 is 15 residues long. This chain's CDR3 is CASSPINTDWGEQFF. CDR3 nucleotide sequence: TGTGCCAGCAGTCCCATAAATACAGACTGGGGTGAGCAGTTCTTC.

This chain uses TRBV7-2 with TRBJ2-1; D perhaps matches TRBD1 (5 bases). V was cut by 6 bases and J by 1 base, with 19 bases left in between. CDR1 SGHTA and CDR2 FQGNSA come from the germline V gene. The CDR3 covers 17 residues. Here the CDR3 reads CASSRQPIGVSYNEQFF. The CDR3 DNA reads TGTGCCAGCAGTCGACAACCCATAGGGGTTTCCTACAATGAGCAGTTCTTC.

This clonotype was picked up many times. The J gene is TRBJ2-2, the V gene TRBV29-1; D might be TRBD1 (5 bases). The CDR3 length is 15 residues. Trimming stripped 1 base from V and 4 bases from J, with 13 bases between. Germline V gene data show CDR1 as SQVTM and CDR2 as ANQGSEA. CDR3 coding DNA: TGCAGCGTTGAAGTAAACAGGTTAATCACCGGGGAGCTGTTTTTT. Its protein product is CSVEVNRLITGELFF.

The chain uses TRBV5-1 and TRBJ2-2, with 11 bases identical to TRBD1. Germline V gives CDR1 SGHRS, CDR2 YFSETQ. The CDR3 consists of 15 residues. The V and J ends lost 7 bases and 4 bases, in that order; junction bases with no gene match: 6. CDR3 in DNA: TGCGCCAGCGCGCGGACAGGGGGCAGCACCGGGGAGCTGTTTTTT. Translation: CASARTGGSTGELFF.